These T cell receptor beta chains were read from a single sample in a study of blood T cell repertoires in COVID-19. The repertoire was sequenced with immunoSEQ multiplex PCR; TCRdb's copy has only in-frame clones and lacks some. The profile covers tens of thousands of clones, with 70% to 90% appearing a single time and about 25% taken by the ten largest. Sequenced: peripheral blood. The receptors shown here come from a man aged 50 or older with active or convalescent COVID-19. The CDR3 runs from the conserved cysteine through the conserved F or W. The D gene is left open where the match is weak. Size values are once, few and many counts, or a class for expanded clones, and some rows have none.

d_call: TRBD1; clone_size: few; v_call: TRBV9; j_call: TRBJ2-1; cdr3_nt: TGTGCCAGCAGCCCACGGACAGGGACCTACAATGAGCAGTTCTTC; cdr3_aa: CASSPRTGTYNEQFF
d_call: NA; clone_size: NA; v_call: TRBV9; j_call: TRBJ2-3; cdr3_nt: TGTGCCAGCAGCGTAGAGGCTTCTCAGGGGGATACGCAGTATTTT; cdr3_aa: CASSVEASQGDTQYF
d_call: TRBD1; clone_size: once; v_call: TRBV5-1; j_call: TRBJ2-3; cdr3_nt: TGCGCCAGCAGCTTGGCCGGGACAGGGAGCGATACGCAGTATTTT; cdr3_aa: CASSLAGTGSDTQYF
d_call: TRBD2; clone_size: few; v_call: TRBV7-8; j_call: TRBJ2-3; cdr3_nt: TGTGCCAGCAGCTTAGTTAGCGGGGGGCCATTAAGCACAGATACGCAGTATTTT; cdr3_aa: CASSLVSGGPLSTDTQYF
d_call: TRBD1; clone_size: NA; v_call: TRBV28; j_call: TRBJ1-5; cdr3_nt: TGTGCCAGCAGAACCGAGGACAGGGATAGCAATCAGCCCCAGCATTTT; cdr3_aa: CASRTEDRDSNQPQHF
d_call: NA; clone_size: NA; v_call: TRBV30; j_call: TRBJ1-4; cdr3_nt: TGTGCCTGGGCCCGGGGGGCCCATCCGGAAAAACTGTTTTTT; cdr3_aa: CAWARGAHPEKLFF
d_call: TRBD1; clone_size: NA; v_call: TRBV2; j_call: TRBJ1-2; cdr3_nt: TGTGCCAGCAGTGCCGGACAGGGGCATGGCTACACCTTC; cdr3_aa: CASSAGQGHGYTF
d_call: TRBD1; clone_size: NA; v_call: TRBV27; j_call: TRBJ2-7; cdr3_nt: TGTGCCAGCAGATCACAGGGGCGAACGTACTTC; cdr3_aa: CASRSQGRTYF
d_call: TRBD2; clone_size: once; v_call: TRBV5-1; j_call: TRBJ2-1; cdr3_nt: TGCGCCAGCAGCTTCTTAGCGGGAGCCAACAATGAGCAGTTCTTC; cdr3_aa: CASSFLAGANNEQFF
d_call: TRBD1; clone_size: NA; v_call: TRBV3-1/TRBV3-2; j_call: TRBJ2-7; cdr3_nt: TGTGCCAGCAGCCCGACAGGGGAAGAGCAGTACTTC; cdr3_aa: CASSPTGEEQYF
d_call: TRBD1; clone_size: NA; v_call: TRBV28; j_call: TRBJ2-1; cdr3_nt: TGTGCCACCGTCCGGACAGGGGGTTCCTACAATGAGCAGTTCTTC; cdr3_aa: CATVRTGGSYNEQFF
d_call: TRBD1; clone_size: NA; v_call: TRBV5-4; j_call: TRBJ1-2; cdr3_nt: TGTGCCAGCAGCGATCGGGGACAGTTCTATGGCTACACCTTC; cdr3_aa: CASSDRGQFYGYTF
d_call: NA; clone_size: NA; v_call: TRBV5-1; j_call: TRBJ2-7; cdr3_nt: TGCGCCAGCAGCTTGTGGAGCTCCTACGAGCAGTACTTC; cdr3_aa: CASSLWSSYEQYF
d_call: NA; clone_size: once; v_call: TRBV2; j_call: TRBJ1-1; cdr3_nt: TGTGCCAGCAGTGAACTGAGAGGGGGTGAGGAAGCTTTCTTT; cdr3_aa: CASSELRGGEEAFF
d_call: NA; clone_size: once; v_call: TRBV10-3; j_call: TRBJ2-5; cdr3_nt: TGTGCCATCAGTGAGTCGAGGGGGGGTGTGCAAGAGACCCAGTACTTC; cdr3_aa: CAISESRGGVQETQYF
d_call: NA; clone_size: NA; v_call: TRBV7-8; j_call: TRBJ2-7; cdr3_nt: TGTGCCAGCAGCTTATTGGACTTTCGAGAGGAGCAGTACTTC; cdr3_aa: CASSLLDFREEQYF
d_call: TRBD2; clone_size: NA; v_call: TRBV6-5; j_call: TRBJ2-5; cdr3_nt: TGTGCCAGCAGTCCGGGACTATGGTACCAAGAGACCCAGTACTTC; cdr3_aa: CASSPGLWYQETQYF
d_call: TRBD2; clone_size: NA; v_call: TRBV4-1; j_call: TRBJ2-5; cdr3_nt: TGCGCCAGCAGCCAACCCTTCCCGTTCCGAGCTAGCGGGAGCGGAGAGACCCAGTACTTC; cdr3_aa: CASSQPFPFRASGSGETQYF
d_call: NA; clone_size: NA; v_call: TRBV27; j_call: TRBJ1-2; cdr3_nt: TGTGCCAGCAGCAAGGGGGGGGATGGCTACACCTTC; cdr3_aa: CASSKGGDGYTF